This entry features one T cell receptor (beta chain) sequence. J gave up 0 bases and V 4 bases, and 9 bases lay outside the gene matches. The germline V gene has CDR1 MDHEN and CDR2 SYDVKM. The CDR3 sequence is 16 residues long. This record belongs to a study of shared clonotypes between healthy human individuals. Produced via immunoSEQ multiplex PCR; TCRdb's table is partial and in-frame only. The sample has about 1.5 million clones, approximately 96% seen once. The clonotype originates from a man aged 30-40 years in good health. The chain employs TRBV28 and TRBJ2-7; TRBD2 aligns across 7 bases. The sample was naive CD4+ T cells sorted from blood. Sample subset: CD45RA+ positively selected. CDR3 residues: CASSSAGSGFSYEQYF. CDR3 nucleotides: TGTGCCAGCAGTTCGGCCGGTAGCGGGTTCTCCTACGAGCAGTACTTC.